Here is one T cell receptor beta chain with its context. Its antigen is still unknown. This sample was included in a study of PD-1 blockade in classical Hodgkin lymphoma. Regarding the study as a whole: The origin of the repertoire differences remains undefined, with disease activity or prior therapy as possible causes. Individuals initiating nivolumab under 1 year after ASCT were excluded.

Germline V CDR1 and CDR2: MNHNS, SASEGT. This CDR3 has 15 amino acids. Trimming shortened V by 1 base and J by 0 bases, and 4 bases separated the two germline ends. Profiled with immunoSEQ multiplex PCR; TCRdb holds only in-frame clones, not every one. There are some 84,000 clones in the sample; around nine tenths occur only once, and approximately 22% lies in the top ten. The patients all showed relapse after autologous stem cell transplantation, while their brentuximab vedotin exposure varied. The sequencing here drew on peripheral blood mononuclear cells (PBMCs), taken at baseline. The clonotype was recovered from a human donor with classical Hodgkin lymphoma. The chain links TRBV6-1 to TRBJ2-6; D is uncertain. Written as DNA, the CDR3 is TGTGCCAGCAGTGAAGTAGGCTCTGGGGCCAACGTCCTGACTTTC. Translated, it gives CASSEVGSGANVLTF.